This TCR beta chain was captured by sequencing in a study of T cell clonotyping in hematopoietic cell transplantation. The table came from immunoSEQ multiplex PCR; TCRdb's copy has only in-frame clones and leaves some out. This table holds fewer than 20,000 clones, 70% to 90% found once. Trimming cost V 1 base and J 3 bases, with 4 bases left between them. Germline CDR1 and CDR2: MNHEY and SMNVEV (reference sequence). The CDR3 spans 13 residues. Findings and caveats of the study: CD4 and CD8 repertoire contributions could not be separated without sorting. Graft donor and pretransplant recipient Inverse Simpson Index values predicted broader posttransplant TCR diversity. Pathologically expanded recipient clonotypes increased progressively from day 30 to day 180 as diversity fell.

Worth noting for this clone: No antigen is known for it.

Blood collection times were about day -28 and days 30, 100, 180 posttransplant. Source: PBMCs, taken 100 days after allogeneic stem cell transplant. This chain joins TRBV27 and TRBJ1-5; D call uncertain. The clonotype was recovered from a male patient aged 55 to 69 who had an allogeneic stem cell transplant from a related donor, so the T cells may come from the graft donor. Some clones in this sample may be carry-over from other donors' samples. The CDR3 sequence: CASSLYPNQPQHF. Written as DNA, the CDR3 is TGTGCCAGCAGTTTATACCCCAATCAGCCCCAGCATTTT.